Shown below are 30 T cell receptor beta chains from a single sample sequenced in a study of shared clonotypes between healthy human individuals. The table came from immunoSEQ multiplex PCR; TCRdb's copy has only in-frame clones and leaves some out. The sample consists of more than 2,000,000 clones, approximately 95% of them appearing once. The sequencing input was naive CD4+ T cells from PBMCs. The subset here: CD45RA+ positively selected. Receptors originate from a man between 18 and 29 years old in good health. Some clones in this sample may be carry-over from other donors' samples.

This rearrangement joins TRBV5-4 to TRBJ2-7, with D possibly being TRBD2 (5 bases). The CDR3 is made up of 14 amino acids. V was pared by 4 bases and J by 2 bases, with 13 bases between. The germline CDR1 and CDR2 sequences are SGHNT and YYREEE (reference sequence). The CDR3 DNA follows: TGTGCCAGCAGCGGGCCGGAGGCAGCCTACGAGCAGTACTTC. This codes for CASSGPEAAYEQYF. The full variable domain, in which reference TRBV5-4 and TRBJ2-7 provide the parts outside the CDR3, is ETGVTQSPTHLIKTRGQQVTLRCSSQSGHNTVSWYQQALGQGPQFIFQYYREEENGRGNFPPRFSGLQFPNYSSELNVNALELDDSALYLCASSGPEAAYEQYFGPGTRLTVT.

This rearrangement joins TRBV5-1 to TRBJ2-5; D gene uncertain. This CDR3 spans 12 amino acids. In germline, CDR1 is SGHRS, CDR2 YFSETQ. The ends were cut back, 4 bases at V and 3 bases at J, with 7 bases in the middle. The CDR3 spells CASSRTEETQYF. The CDR3 nucleotides are TGCGCCAGCAGCCGAACCGAAGAGACCCAGTACTTC.

V gene TRBV11-2 combines with J gene TRBJ2-7; D is perhaps TRBD1 or TRBD2 (5 bases each). Trimming took 2 bases from V and 3 from J, leaving 11 bases between them. The CDR3 runs 14 residues. The germline CDR1 and CDR2 sequences are SGHAT and FQNNGV. The CDR3 spells CASSLRDALYEQYF. The CDR3 bases are TGTGCCAGCAGCTTAAGGGACGCCCTCTACGAGCAGTACTTC. Full variable domain (rest looked up from reference TRBV11-2 and TRBJ2-7): EAGVAQSPRYKIIEKRQSVAFWCNPISGHATLYWYQQILGQGPKLLIQFQNNGVVDDSQLPKDRFSAERLKGVDSTLKIQPAKLEDSAVYLCASSLRDALYEQYFGPGTRLTVT.

Points on this clone: Other nucleotide sequences in the sample specify the same CDR3. The genes are TRBV5-1 and TRBJ2-1; no reliable D call. V was trimmed by 4 bases and J by 8 bases, leaving 7 bases between them. Germline V CDR1 and CDR2: SGHRS, YFSETQ. The CDR3 loop spans 11 amino acids. CDR3 region: CASSLRDEQFF. CDR3 DNA sequence: TGCGCCAGCAGCCTAAGGGATGAGCAGTTCTTC. Filled out from reference TRBV5-1 and TRBJ2-1, the complete variable domain reads KAGVTQTPRYLIKTRGQQVTLSCSPISGHRSVSWYQQTPGQGLQFLFEYFSETQRNKGNFPGRFSGRQFSNSRSEMNVSTLELGDSALYLCASSLRDEQFFGPGTRLTVL.

The chain uses TRBV5-8 and TRBJ2-1; no clear D. V was clipped by 0 bases and J by 9 bases, with 10 bases between them. CDR1 and CDR2 (germline): SGHTS, YDEGEE. The CDR3 has 13 amino acids. The CDR3: CASSLVRVGEQFF. CDR3 sequence (DNA): TGTGCCAGCAGCTTGGTACGGGTAGGTGAGCAGTTCTTC.

This clone appeared a single time. V gene TRBV5-4 combines with J gene TRBJ2-5; 11 nucleotides align to TRBD2. CDR1 and CDR2 from the germline V gene are SGHNT and YYREEE (reference sequence). V was pared by 3 bases and J by 2 bases, with 9 bases of the junction left unmatched. The CDR3 extends over 17 amino acids. CDR3 nucleotide sequence: TGTGCCAGCAGCTCTCTCACACTAGCGGGAGCGCAAGAGACCCAGTACTTC. Translated: CASSSLTLAGAQETQYF.

Concerning this clone: In the same sample, other DNA sequences code for this CDR3. The V call is TRBV29-1, the J call TRBJ1-1; 7 nucleotides line up with TRBD1. This CDR3 comprises 13 residues. Germline V lookup: CDR1 SQVTM, CDR2 ANQGSEA. V lost 6 bases and J lost 2; bases outside the gene matches: 6. DNA for the CDR3: TGCAGCGTCGTCCGACAGGGTAACACTGAAGCTTTCTTT. Protein product: CSVVRQGNTEAFF.

The V call is TRBV5-1, the J call TRBJ2-1, with 14 bases aligning to TRBD2. Germline assignment: CDR1 SGHRS and CDR2 YFSETQ. The CDR3 extends over 19 amino acids. V trimming: 2 bases; J trimming: 9 bases; junction bases outside the gene matches: 16. The DNA of the CDR3 is TGCGCCAGCAGCTTTGGGACTAGCGGGAGTCGGGACTCGATTGGTGAGCAGTTCTTC. It encodes CASSFGTSGSRDSIGEQFF.

This chain joins TRBV25-1 and TRBJ2-2, with 9 bases lining up with TRBD1. The CDR3 runs 14 residues. Unmatched junction bases numbered 6, after V lost 6 bases and J lost 7 bases. CDR1 is MGHDK, CDR2 SYGVNS, per germline. In DNA form, the CDR3 reads TGTGCCAGCAGAATACAGGGGGCCGGCGGGGAGCTGTTTTTT. It translates to CASRIQGAGGELFF.

The chain joins TRBV7-9 to TRBJ2-1; TRBD1 matches 9 bases. The CDR3 sequence is 18 residues long. Germline CDR1 reads SEHNR; CDR2 reads FQNEAQ (reference sequence). V dropped 4 bases and J dropped 0; count of bases not matched to a gene: 10. The CDR3 DNA reads as TGTGCCAGCAGCTCATGGCTGGACAGGGGCGGCTCCTACAATGAGCAGTTCTTC. Translating gives CASSSWLDRGGSYNEQFF.

This chain connects TRBV5-5 to TRBJ2-5; possibly TRBD1 for D (5 bases). V dropped 5 bases and J dropped 5 bases, with 13 bases sitting between them. This CDR3 has 13 amino acids. The germline gives CDR1 SGHKS, CDR2 YYEKEE (reference sequence). CDR3 amino acids: CASRGRVMETQYF. The CDR3, as DNA: TGTGCCAGCAGAGGCAGGGTCATGGAGACCCAGTACTTC.

The rearrangement links TRBV7-3 to TRBJ2-1; D is uncertain. The CDR3 contains 16 residues. Trimming pared 2 bases from V and 0 bases from J, leaving 11 bases between. The germline V gene has CDR1 SGHTA and CDR2 FQGTGA. Here the CDR3 DNA reads TGTGCCAGCAGCTTACTTCAGTCGAGCTCCTACAATGAGCAGTTCTTC. This encodes CASSLLQSSSYNEQFF.

The chain recombines TRBV4-1 with TRBJ2-1; a possible D gene is TRBD2 (5 bases). Germline V gene data show CDR1 as MGHRA and CDR2 as YSYEKL. Trimming removed 5 bases at V and 4 bases at J, with 18 bases between. CDR3 size: 16 residues. As DNA, the CDR3 is TGCGCCAGCAGCTTAAGCGGCCTACTCACGTACAATGAGCAGTTCTTC. It is translated as CASSLSGLLTYNEQFF.

The chain joins TRBV19 to TRBJ1-2, with TRBD1 identical over 9 bases. The V and J ends lost 5 bases and 2 bases, in that order; junction bases with no gene match: 9. This CDR3 region has 16 residues. Germline loops: CDR1 LNHDA, CDR2 SQIVND (reference sequence). CDR3 protein: CASSDFRTGENYGYTF. CDR3 coding DNA: TGTGCCAGTAGTGATTTTAGGACAGGGGAGAACTATGGCTACACCTTC.

The chain links TRBV5-1 to TRBJ2-3; tentative D call: TRBD2 (6 bases). Trimming cost V 1 base and J 0 bases, with 12 bases left between them. This CDR3 has 16 amino acids. The V gene's germline CDR1 is SGHRS and CDR2 YFSETQ. The CDR3: CASSLYLRGSTDTQYF. CDR3 coding DNA: TGCGCCAGCAGCTTGTACCTGCGGGGAAGCACAGATACGCAGTATTTT. Complete variable domain (other parts from reference TRBV5-1 and TRBJ2-3): KAGVTQTPRYLIKTRGQQVTLSCSPISGHRSVSWYQQTPGQGLQFLFEYFSETQRNKGNFPGRFSGRQFSNSRSEMNVSTLELGDSALYLCASSLYLRGSTDTQYFGPGTRLTVL.

This chain joins TRBV11-2 and TRBJ2-7; 12 nucleotides line up with TRBD2. The CDR3 spans 18 residues. Losses at the gene ends were 3 bases for V and 2 bases for J; bases not matched to a gene: 11. Germline-derived CDR1 and CDR2 are SGHAT and FQNNGV. Here the CDR3 reads CASSFNLASGRGAYEQYF. The CDR3 nucleotides are TGTGCCAGCAGCTTTAACCTGGCTAGCGGGAGGGGAGCCTACGAGCAGTACTTC.

The V call is TRBV7-9, the J call TRBJ2-1; D gene ambiguous. The CDR3 is 16 residues long. The V gene's germline CDR1 is SEHNR and CDR2 FQNEAQ (reference sequence). The V end lost 3 bases, the J end lost 0 bases, and 12 bases lay between the germline ends. The CDR3 nucleotides read TGTGCCAGCAGCTTCCGATTGAGTGGCTCCTACAATGAGCAGTTCTTC. Translation gives CASSFRLSGSYNEQFF.

The CDR3 reads CASSQRTGRHTIYF. The CDR3 DNA follows: TGTGCCAGCAGCCAAAGGACAGGGAGACACACCATATATTTT. This chain uses TRBV14 with TRBJ1-3; 8 bases map to TRBD1. Trimming cost V 2 bases and J 8 bases; bases outside gene matches: 5. CDR1 is SGHDN, CDR2 FVKESK, per germline. The CDR3 is made up of 14 amino acids.

V usage is TRBV5-1 and J usage is TRBJ2-1; D tentatively fits TRBD1 or TRBD2 (5 bases each). The CDR3 has 14 residues. Deletions cut 3 bases from V and 5 bases from J, with 12 bases between. The germline V gene encodes CDR1 SGHRS and CDR2 YFSETQ. The CDR3 DNA sequence: TGCGCCAGCAGCTCCACGGGACGCGACAATGAGCAGTTCTTC. It codes for CASSSTGRDNEQFF.

Only one count was recorded for this clone. The CDR3: CASSSRLAGGGGANVLTF. CDR3 in DNA: TGTGCCAGCAGTTCCCGACTAGCGGGAGGAGGTGGGGCCAACGTCCTGACTTTC. The chain joins TRBV28 to TRBJ2-6, with 13 bases lining up with TRBD2. Germline values: CDR1 MDHEN, CDR2 SYDVKM. The CDR3 is 18 residues long. V was clipped by 4 bases and J by 3 bases; unmatched bases: 6.

V usage is TRBV19 and J usage is TRBJ2-5; D is possibly TRBD2 (7 bases). The CDR3 sequence is 14 residues long. Between the trimmed V and J ends, which lost 4 bases and 4 bases, there was a span of 13 bases. Germline CDR1 LNHDA, CDR2 SQIVND (reference sequence). The DNA of the CDR3 is TGTGCCAGTAGTAGGGGGGGGGCACGAGAGACCCAGTACTTC. Its translation: CASSRGGARETQYF.

This chain uses TRBV19 with TRBJ1-2; no definite D call. Deletions cut 3 bases from V and 4 bases from J, with 12 bases between. The CDR3 length is 14 residues. Germline CDR1 LNHDA, CDR2 SQIVND (reference sequence). CDR3 region: CASSIGQAGYGYTF. CDR3 nucleotides: TGTGCCAGTAGTATTGGGCAGGCGGGCTATGGCTACACCTTC.

This chain connects TRBV5-1 to TRBJ1-5, with D possibly being TRBD1 (5 bases). Trimming cost V 3 bases and J 1 base, with 17 bases left between them. The CDR3 is 17 amino acids. From germline, CDR1 is SGHRS and CDR2 YFSETQ. As DNA, the CDR3 is TGCGCCAGCAGCTACGGCGACATAAACAGGAGCAATCAGCCCCAGCATTTT. Translation: CASSYGDINRSNQPQHF.

In regard to this clone: Other DNA sequences in the sample encode the same CDR3. The V call is TRBV5-1, the J call TRBJ2-7; 11 nucleotides match TRBD2. The CDR3 is 14 amino acids. V lost 4 bases, J lost 3 bases, and 3 bases stayed unmatched. The V gene's germline CDR1 is SGHRS and CDR2 YFSETQ. CDR3 in amino acids: CASSPGTSGYEQYF. The CDR3 nucleotides are TGCGCCAGCAGCCCGGGGACTAGCGGCTACGAGCAGTACTTC.

About this clone: Other DNA sequences in the sample encode the same CDR3. DNA for the CDR3: TGTGCCATCAGTGGAGGCCAGGGCTACGAGCAGTACTTC. It is translated as CAISGGQGYEQYF. The chain recombines TRBV10-3 with TRBJ2-7, with D perhaps TRBD1 (5 bases). From germline, CDR1 is ENHRY and CDR2 SYGVKD. Between the trimmed V and J ends, which lost 4 bases and 3 bases, there was a span of 10 bases. This CDR3 is 13 amino acids long.

This rearrangement joins TRBV7-8 to TRBJ1-2; D ambiguous. This CDR3 is 14 amino acids long. The V end was cut by 0 bases, the J end by 4 bases, with 9 bases between. Looked up from germline, CDR1 is SGHVS and CDR2 is FQNEAQ. CDR3 bases: TGTGCCAGCAGCTTAGCCGGGGTCCCCTATGGCTACACCTTC. Encoded protein: CASSLAGVPYGYTF.

The V and J genes are TRBV27 and TRBJ2-7; TRBD2 might be the D (5 bases). V shed 5 bases and J shed 7 bases, with 18 bases lying between them. CDR1 and CDR2 from the germline V gene are MNHEY and SMNVEV (reference sequence). CDR3 size: 14 residues. CDR3 sequence: CASSQWTGEGEQYF. The CDR3 DNA follows: TGTGCCAGCAGTCAGTGGACCGGCGAGGGAGAGCAGTACTTC.

The rearrangement links TRBV5-1 to TRBJ1-1; D remains unclear. The CDR3 runs 14 residues. The ends were cut back, 1 base at V and 2 bases at J, with 9 bases in the middle. Germline-derived CDR1 and CDR2 are SGHRS and YFSETQ. For the CDR3, the DNA is TGCGCCAGCAGCTTGAGGCCCACCAACACTGAAGCTTTCTTT. Its protein is CASSLRPTNTEAFF.

This clone has a single count. The sample has other DNA sequences that encode this CDR3 too. The V gene is TRBV29-1, the J gene TRBJ2-2, with D unresolved. Per the germline V gene, CDR1 is SQVTM and CDR2 is ANQGSEA. This CDR3 contains 13 residues. The ends were cut back, 4 bases at V and 1 base at J, with 7 bases in the middle. Here the CDR3 reads CSVGGRNTGELFF. The CDR3 DNA reads TGCAGCGTTGGCGGCAGGAACACCGGGGAGCTGTTTTTT.

This clone was seen only once. The chain uses TRBV11-3 and TRBJ2-3, with a possible D match to TRBD2 (6 bases). V shed 2 bases and J shed 2 bases, with 11 bases lying between them. CDR1 SGHNT and CDR2 YENEEA come from the germline V gene. This CDR3 has 15 amino acids. CDR3 residues: CASSLRQGLTDTQYF. DNA for the CDR3: TGTGCCAGCAGCTTAAGGCAGGGACTCACAGATACGCAGTATTTT.